This T cell receptor beta chain was found in a study of PD-1 blockade in classical Hodgkin lymphoma. Study-wide results and caveats: Newly diagnosed patients reportedly had lower baseline TCR diversity than healthy donors. Why repertoires differed is undefined; disease activity or prior therapy possibly contributed. CD4+ but not CD8+ TCR diversity rose significantly by C4D1.

Of note for this clone: Its antigen is still unknown.

Method: immunoSEQ multiplex PCR; TCRdb's copy keeps in-frame clones and lacks some. The profile shows 55,000 to 60,000 clones, 80% to 95% of them singletons. Every patient experienced relapse after autologous stem cell transplantation, and brentuximab vedotin exposure varied. Germline V gives CDR1 MNHEY, CDR2 SVGAGI. This CDR3 region has 13 residues. Trimming shortened V by 7 bases and J by 2 bases, and 12 bases separated the two germline ends. This TCR derives from a human donor with classical Hodgkin lymphoma. V and J are TRBV6-5 and TRBJ2-7; perhaps D is TRBD1 or TRBD2 (5 bases each). Sequencing was performed on peripheral blood mononuclear cells (PBMCs), taken before the second cycle of nivolumab. This CDR3 is CASKTGTAYEQYF. CDR3 bases: TGTGCCAGCAAGACCGGGACGGCCTACGAGCAGTACTTC.